This TCR beta chain is drawn from a study of early T cells in non-severe SARS-CoV-2 infection. Overall study results and limits: Missing private and CD4 specificities, VDJdb matching favored anti-spike CD8 responses.

Germline V lookup: CDR1 DFQATT, CDR2 SNEGSKA (reference sequence). Between the trimmed V and J ends, which lost 1 base and 0 bases, there was a span of 7 bases. The CDR3 consists of 14 residues. MiXCR, run by TCRdb on the 5' RACE reads, gives a single entry per CDR3 protein. Among around 84,000 distinct CDR3 sequences listed, about 12% were seen once. Of note for this clonotype: Its antigen is as yet unknown.

The receptor was derived from an adult who was a healthcare worker with PCR-confirmed SARS-CoV-2 infection or an uninfected control (not recorded which). The sequencing input was whole blood. This sequence joins TRBV20-1 and TRBJ2-1; D is uncertain. The CDR3 is CSARGSSSYNEQFF. The CDR3 nucleotides are TGCAGTGCTAGAGGCTCGAGCTCCTACAATGAGCAGTTCTTC.